These T cell receptor beta chains were read from a single sample in a study of identical twins. One entry per CDR3 protein results from TCRdb running MiXCR on the 5' RACE reads. The table includes more than 400,000 distinct CDR3 sequences, nearly 15% detected once. The sample was also linked to a second study, of yellow fever vaccine responses in identical twins.

Sequencing was performed on CD4+ T cells sorted from blood. The origin of the receptors is a woman under 30 in good health. Each CDR3 is given without its conserved first and last residue. A D gene is named only where the DNA matches it firmly. Size values are once, few and many counts, or a class for expanded clones, and some rows have none.

abundance: few; d_gene: NA; j_gene: TRBJ2-1; v_gene: TRBV20-1; CDR3aa: SASRAQANEQF
abundance: few; d_gene: TRBD2; j_gene: TRBJ2-3; v_gene: TRBV20-1; CDR3aa: SAKRGGKTDTQY
abundance: NA; d_gene: TRBD2; j_gene: TRBJ2-5; v_gene: TRBV20-1; CDR3aa: SAMTSGGARETQY
abundance: NA; d_gene: TRBD1; j_gene: TRBJ1-2; v_gene: TRBV12-3/TRBV12-4; CDR3aa: ASSPDRGVYGYT
abundance: NA; d_gene: NA; j_gene: TRBJ2-1; v_gene: TRBV6-4; CDR3aa: ASSESGASYNEQF
abundance: few; d_gene: TRBD2; j_gene: TRBJ2-2; v_gene: TRBV9; CDR3aa: ASSPGGTTNTGELF
abundance: few; d_gene: NA; j_gene: TRBJ2-5; v_gene: TRBV10-3; CDR3aa: AIRPPGQETQY
abundance: many; d_gene: TRBD2; j_gene: TRBJ2-1; v_gene: TRBV7-9; CDR3aa: ASSLKAGVSYNEQF
abundance: NA; d_gene: TRBD2; j_gene: TRBJ2-7; v_gene: TRBV4-2; CDR3aa: ASSQWPPEAGDFWEQY
abundance: NA; d_gene: NA; j_gene: TRBJ1-1; v_gene: TRBV12-3/TRBV12-4; CDR3aa: ASSPDSLNTEAF
abundance: few; d_gene: TRBD1; j_gene: TRBJ2-7; v_gene: TRBV27; CDR3aa: ASSLGQMSSYEQY
abundance: few; d_gene: TRBD2; j_gene: TRBJ2-7; v_gene: TRBV6-5; CDR3aa: ASSYQRTSGRDEQY
abundance: NA; d_gene: NA; j_gene: TRBJ1-4; v_gene: TRBV18; CDR3aa: ASSPPDGKGGEKLF
abundance: NA; d_gene: NA; j_gene: TRBJ2-3; v_gene: TRBV20-1; CDR3aa: SAPPVDRDTQY
abundance: few; d_gene: TRBD2; j_gene: TRBJ2-3; v_gene: TRBV11-2; CDR3aa: ATTRLAGKTDTQY
abundance: NA; d_gene: NA; j_gene: TRBJ2-3; v_gene: TRBV12-3/TRBV12-4; CDR3aa: ASSLLGAGWTDTQY
abundance: few; d_gene: NA; j_gene: TRBJ2-1; v_gene: TRBV2; CDR3aa: ASSGHRAYNEQF
abundance: few; d_gene: NA; j_gene: TRBJ1-3; v_gene: TRBV5-5; CDR3aa: ASSLGGNDIYTIY
abundance: few; d_gene: TRBD2; j_gene: TRBJ2-2; v_gene: TRBV10-3; CDR3aa: AISEGGSKAGELF
abundance: few; d_gene: NA; j_gene: TRBJ2-2; v_gene: TRBV12-3/TRBV12-4; CDR3aa: ASSPGGQVGELF
abundance: few; d_gene: NA; j_gene: TRBJ1-6; v_gene: TRBV7-2; CDR3aa: ASSLNDLGSPLH
abundance: NA; d_gene: TRBD1; j_gene: TRBJ2-7; v_gene: TRBV10-3; CDR3aa: AISERQGQGYEQY
abundance: NA; d_gene: TRBD2; j_gene: TRBJ2-1; v_gene: TRBV6-4; CDR3aa: ASSVQASGEQF
abundance: NA; d_gene: TRBD1; j_gene: TRBJ2-2; v_gene: TRBV20-1; CDR3aa: SAPGTGAGELF
abundance: NA; d_gene: TRBD1; j_gene: TRBJ2-7; v_gene: TRBV7-9; CDR3aa: ASSDGTGVKDEQY
abundance: many; d_gene: NA; j_gene: TRBJ1-1; v_gene: TRBV5-1; CDR3aa: ASSPPRGGALNTEAF
abundance: NA; d_gene: NA; j_gene: TRBJ2-3; v_gene: TRBV7-9; CDR3aa: ASSFTADTQY
abundance: few; d_gene: NA; j_gene: TRBJ1-1; v_gene: TRBV12-3/TRBV12-4; CDR3aa: ASSFTTANTEAF
abundance: NA; d_gene: TRBD2; j_gene: TRBJ2-2; v_gene: TRBV5-6; CDR3aa: ASSLLRGAPGELF
abundance: few; d_gene: NA; j_gene: TRBJ1-5; v_gene: TRBV5-1; CDR3aa: ASSLGGTIYQPQH
abundance: NA; d_gene: NA; j_gene: TRBJ2-7; v_gene: TRBV28; CDR3aa: ASSLGVRSYEQY
abundance: NA; d_gene: NA; j_gene: TRBJ2-6; v_gene: TRBV28; CDR3aa: ASRPSPGANVLT
abundance: few; d_gene: TRBD2; j_gene: TRBJ2-2; v_gene: TRBV12-3/TRBV12-4; CDR3aa: ASSLGAGGAGELF
abundance: NA; d_gene: NA; j_gene: TRBJ2-5; v_gene: TRBV20-1; CDR3aa: SASPGAREETQY
abundance: NA; d_gene: NA; j_gene: TRBJ1-1; v_gene: TRBV2; CDR3aa: AASQGLNTEAF
abundance: many; d_gene: TRBD1; j_gene: TRBJ2-1; v_gene: TRBV12-3/TRBV12-4; CDR3aa: ASSQGQGTYNEQF
abundance: NA; d_gene: NA; j_gene: TRBJ2-2; v_gene: TRBV11-3; CDR3aa: ASSSVQGAGELF
abundance: NA; d_gene: TRBD2; j_gene: TRBJ2-1; v_gene: TRBV20-1; CDR3aa: SASPWGDPSGEGDEQF
abundance: NA; d_gene: TRBD2; j_gene: TRBJ2-1; v_gene: TRBV7-8; CDR3aa: ASSLAGTIYNEQF
abundance: few; d_gene: TRBD2; j_gene: TRBJ2-3; v_gene: TRBV7-2; CDR3aa: ASSLALAGPGDTQY
abundance: few; d_gene: TRBD2; j_gene: TRBJ2-5; v_gene: TRBV12-3/TRBV12-4; CDR3aa: ASSLSGRAPETQY
abundance: few; d_gene: NA; j_gene: TRBJ1-2; v_gene: TRBV9; CDR3aa: ASHDIGGAGYT
abundance: NA; d_gene: NA; j_gene: TRBJ2-7; v_gene: TRBV12-3/TRBV12-4; CDR3aa: ASSLDGLAQSAEQY
abundance: few; d_gene: TRBD2; j_gene: TRBJ2-7; v_gene: TRBV11-2; CDR3aa: ASSFRPTSGRISYEQY
abundance: NA; d_gene: NA; j_gene: TRBJ2-2; v_gene: TRBV11-1; CDR3aa: ASSLGVHPQSGELF
abundance: few; d_gene: NA; j_gene: TRBJ1-1; v_gene: TRBV5-1; CDR3aa: ASSLEGRIGTEAF
abundance: few; d_gene: NA; j_gene: TRBJ2-2; v_gene: TRBV5-1; CDR3aa: ASGGQTTNTGELF
abundance: few; d_gene: NA; j_gene: TRBJ2-1; v_gene: TRBV4-2; CDR3aa: ASSQKTRGLIPGRDEQF
abundance: few; d_gene: TRBD2; j_gene: TRBJ2-1; v_gene: TRBV19; CDR3aa: ASSIEGGRANNEQF
abundance: NA; d_gene: NA; j_gene: TRBJ2-1; v_gene: TRBV12-5; CDR3aa: ASGSEISSYNEQF
abundance: NA; d_gene: NA; j_gene: TRBJ2-1; v_gene: TRBV3-1; CDR3aa: ASSQDPPLTYNEQF
abundance: NA; d_gene: TRBD1; j_gene: TRBJ1-6; v_gene: TRBV11-2; CDR3aa: ASSLTPPGGGSPLH
abundance: few; d_gene: NA; j_gene: TRBJ1-4; v_gene: TRBV3-1; CDR3aa: ASSPFGYNEKLF
abundance: few; d_gene: NA; j_gene: TRBJ2-5; v_gene: TRBV7-9; CDR3aa: ASSSSGGQGTQY
abundance: NA; d_gene: NA; j_gene: TRBJ1-6; v_gene: TRBV2; CDR3aa: ASQEMGLKNSPLH
abundance: NA; d_gene: TRBD2; j_gene: TRBJ2-7; v_gene: TRBV20-1; CDR3aa: STSDGRNYEQY
abundance: NA; d_gene: TRBD2; j_gene: TRBJ2-4; v_gene: TRBV12-3/TRBV12-4; CDR3aa: ASSLRLGGAGGTLDKNIQY
abundance: NA; d_gene: TRBD2; j_gene: TRBJ2-5; v_gene: TRBV6-1; CDR3aa: ASSRLSGGARETQY
abundance: many; d_gene: NA; j_gene: TRBJ2-5; v_gene: TRBV15; CDR3aa: ATSRDGVIETQY
abundance: few; d_gene: NA; j_gene: TRBJ1-1; v_gene: TRBV2; CDR3aa: ASRGPAAAEAF